These 18 T cell receptor beta chains share one sample of origin, sequenced in a study of blood T cell repertoires in COVID-19. Clones were sequenced by immunoSEQ multiplex PCR, and TCRdb holds only the in-frame ones, with some missing. The table shows about 400,000 clones, with roughly 86% occurring only once. The sample consisted of peripheral blood. The receptor source for this set is a human donor in a cohort sampled during active COVID-19.

In its sample, this clone was seen a few times. V gene TRBV5-1 combines with J gene TRBJ2-3; 9 bases are shared with TRBD1. Trimming cost V 4 bases and J 6 bases; bases outside gene matches: 3. Germline V gene sequence: CDR1 SGHRS, CDR2 YFSETQ. This CDR3 contains 13 residues. As DNA, the CDR3 is TGCGCCAGCAGCCTCGGACAGGGGGATACGCAGTATTTT. It yields the protein CASSLGQGDTQYF.

The rearrangement uses TRBV3-1 (or the pseudogene TRBV3-2) and TRBJ1-1; 9 nucleotides line up with TRBD1. The germline CDR1 and CDR2 sequences are LGHDT and YNNKEL (reference sequence). V lost 2 bases, J lost 5 bases, and 6 bases stayed unmatched. The CDR3 sequence is 15 residues long. The DNA of the CDR3 is TGTGCCAGCAGCCAATTACCCGGGACAGGGACTGAAGCTTTCTTT. Translating it yields CASSQLPGTGTEAFF.

J is TRBJ2-3 and V is TRBV7-8, with 10 positions matching TRBD2. Germline lookup yields CDR1 SGHVS and CDR2 FQNEAQ. This CDR3 is built from 14 residues. V dropped 6 bases and J dropped 5; count of bases not matched to a gene: 5. CDR3 amino acids: CASRLAGSKDTQYF. The CDR3 nucleotides are TGTGCCAGCAGACTAGCGGGATCGAAAGATACGCAGTATTTT.

The chain couples TRBV30 to TRBJ2-2; no definite D call. The CDR3 extends over 14 amino acids. Deletions cut 0 bases from V and 2 bases from J, with 7 bases between. Germline CDR1 GTSNPN, CDR2 SVGIG (reference sequence). CDR3 protein: CAWSVLINTGELFF. CDR3 nucleotide sequence: TGTGCCTGGAGTGTGCTAATTAACACCGGGGAGCTGTTTTTT.

The chain couples TRBV7-9 to TRBJ1-2, with D maybe TRBD1 (6 bases). CDR1 is SEHNR, CDR2 FQNEAQ, per germline (reference sequence). Trimming pared 3 bases from V and 4 bases from J, leaving 18 bases between. CDR3 length equals 16 residues. Here the CDR3 reads CASSFSTTGYIYGYTF. CDR3 in DNA: TGTGCCAGCAGCTTCTCGACGACAGGATATATCTATGGCTACACCTTC.

The V gene is TRBV2, the J gene TRBJ2-2, with a weak D call TRBD2 (6 bases). Trimming shortened V by 7 bases and J by 2 bases, and 14 bases separated the two germline ends. The CDR3 totals 15 residues. From germline, CDR1 is SNHLY and CDR2 FYNNEI. CDR3 amino acids: CASIQGTPNTGELFF. Written as DNA, the CDR3 is TGTGCCAGCATACAAGGGACTCCCAACACCGGGGAGCTGTTTTTT.

The chain combines TRBV9 with TRBJ1-4, with 7 bases that match TRBD1. This CDR3 spans 15 amino acids. Trimming took 3 bases from V and 8 from J; bases not matched to a gene: 10. Germline lookup yields CDR1 SGDLS and CDR2 YYNGEE. DNA of the CDR3: TGTGCCAGCAGCGAGGGGACAGTCTTTCAAGAAAAACTGTTTTTT. Encoded protein: CASSEGTVFQEKLFF.

The V gene is TRBV27, the J gene TRBJ2-7; perhaps TRBD2 as D (6 bases). Germline V lookup: CDR1 MNHEY, CDR2 SMNVEV (reference sequence). V gave up 6 bases and J gave up 2 bases, with 14 bases separating them. This CDR3 has 14 residues. CDR3 sequence reads: CASSVTGSPYEQYF. CDR3 nucleotide sequence: TGTGCCAGCAGCGTAACCGGGAGCCCCTACGAGCAGTACTTC.

V and J are TRBV3-1 (or the pseudogene TRBV3-2) and TRBJ1-3; D may be TRBD1 (5 bases). V was trimmed by 7 bases and J by 4 bases, leaving 11 bases between them. Germline V gives CDR1 LGHDT, CDR2 YNNKEL (reference sequence). The CDR3 covers 13 residues. CDR3 sequence (DNA): TGTGCCAGCACCCGGACATCCGGAAACACCATATATTTT. Protein sequence: CASTRTSGNTIYF.

This clone has just one count. The chain uses TRBV28 and TRBJ1-4, with TRBD1 matching 8 bases. The V segment lost 4 bases and the J segment 7 bases; nucleotides outside the gene matches: 11. This CDR3 has 16 amino acids. Germline loops: CDR1 MDHEN, CDR2 SYDVKM. CDR3 nucleotide sequence: TGTGCCAGCAGTTCGCCCGGGGGACAGGAGGGTGAAAAACTGTTTTTT. This encodes CASSSPGGQEGEKLFF.

The rearrangement uses TRBV5-4 and TRBJ2-3, with D perhaps TRBD1 (5 bases). CDR1 and CDR2 from the germline V gene are SGHNT and YYREEE (reference sequence). V lost 0 bases and J 0 bases, leaving 11 bases between the germline ends. The CDR3 spans 16 residues. Written as DNA, the CDR3 is TGTGCCAGCAGCTTGGCCCACCCAGGGAGCACAGATACGCAGTATTTT. This sequence encodes CASSLAHPGSTDTQYF.

The V call is TRBV9, the J call TRBJ2-1, with 7 nucleotides matching TRBD2. This CDR3 has 14 amino acids. Germline loops: CDR1 SGDLS, CDR2 YYNGEE. Germline trimming cut 0 bases from V and 6 bases from J; bases unmatched to any gene: 3. The CDR3 nucleotides read TGTGCCAGCAGCGTAGCGGGGGGAATCAATGAGCAGTTCTTC. This encodes CASSVAGGINEQFF. Full variable domain (remainder filled in from reference TRBV9 and TRBJ2-1): DSGVTQTPKHLITATGQRVTLRCSPRSGDLSVYWYQQSLDQGLQFLIQYYNGEERAKGNILERFSAQQFPDLHSELNLSSLELGDSALYFCASSVAGGINEQFFGPGTRLTVL.

The chain combines TRBV10-1 with TRBJ2-1; D perhaps matches TRBD2 (6 bases). Germline V gene data show CDR1 as WNHNN and CDR2 as SYGVQD (reference sequence). With 3 bases removed from V and 5 bases from J, the gap between germline ends came to 17 bases. The CDR3 sequence is 16 residues long. CDR3 amino acids: CASSEGLGTQNNEQFF. CDR3 sequence (DNA): TGCGCCAGCAGTGAAGGTTTAGGGACTCAAAACAATGAGCAGTTCTTC.

The rearrangement joins TRBV3-1 (or the pseudogene TRBV3-2) to TRBJ2-5, with D hard to call. V was clipped by 0 bases and J by 5 bases, with 4 bases between them. The CDR3 has 12 amino acids. Germline-derived CDR1 and CDR2 are LGHDT and YNNKEL (reference sequence). Here the CDR3 reads CASSQDLETQYF. The CDR3 DNA reads as TGTGCCAGCAGCCAAGATCTCGAGACCCAGTACTTC.

This chain uses TRBV5-1 with TRBJ2-1, with 10 bases identical to TRBD2. In germline, CDR1 is SGHRS, CDR2 YFSETQ. This CDR3 contains 15 residues. V was clipped by 7 bases and J by 6 bases; unmatched bases: 10. CDR3 sequence: CASATGTSASNEQFF. DNA for the CDR3: TGCGCCAGCGCCACCGGGACTAGCGCAAGCAATGAGCAGTTCTTC.

The V gene is TRBV4-1, the J gene TRBJ2-1; weak D call: TRBD1 (6 bases). Looked up from germline, CDR1 is MGHRA and CDR2 is YSYEKL. The V gene lost 1 base and the J gene lost 1 base, with 17 bases spanning the gap. The CDR3 has 18 residues. Written as DNA, the CDR3 is TGCGCCAGCAGCCAAGCACCGGGACAAAAAGGATCCTACAATGAGCAGTTCTTC. Translation gives CASSQAPGQKGSYNEQFF.

The chain couples TRBV5-1 to TRBJ1-2; 7 positions match TRBD1. With 0 bases clipped from V and 4 bases from J, the junction kept 6 bases outside the gene matches. The V gene's germline CDR1 is SGHRS and CDR2 YFSETQ. This CDR3 is built from 15 residues. The CDR3 DNA is TGCGCCAGCAGCTTGGATGATGACAGGGTCTATGGCTACACCTTC. Amino acid sequence: CASSLDDDRVYGYTF.

V and J are TRBV29-1 and TRBJ1-4; D not certain. Germline-derived CDR1 and CDR2 are SQVTM and ANQGSEA. The CDR3 consists of 14 residues. The V gene lost 4 bases and the J gene lost 3 bases, with 12 bases spanning the gap. The CDR3 DNA reads as TGCAGCGTTGTCTCTCCAGGTTCTAATGAAAAACTGTTTTTT. It yields the protein CSVVSPGSNEKLFF.